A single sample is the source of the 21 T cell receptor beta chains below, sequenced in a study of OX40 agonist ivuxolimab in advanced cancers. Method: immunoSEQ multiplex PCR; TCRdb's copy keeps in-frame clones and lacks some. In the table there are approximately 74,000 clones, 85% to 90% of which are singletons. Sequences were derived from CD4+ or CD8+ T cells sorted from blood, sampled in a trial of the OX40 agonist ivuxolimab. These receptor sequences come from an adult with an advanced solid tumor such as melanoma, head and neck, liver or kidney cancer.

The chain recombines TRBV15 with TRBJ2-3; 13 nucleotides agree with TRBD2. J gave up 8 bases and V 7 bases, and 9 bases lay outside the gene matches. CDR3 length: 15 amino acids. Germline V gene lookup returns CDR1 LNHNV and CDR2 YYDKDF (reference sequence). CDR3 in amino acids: CATTNGLAGVVTQYF. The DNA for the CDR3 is TGTGCCACCACAAATGGACTAGCGGGAGTCGTTACGCAGTATTTT.

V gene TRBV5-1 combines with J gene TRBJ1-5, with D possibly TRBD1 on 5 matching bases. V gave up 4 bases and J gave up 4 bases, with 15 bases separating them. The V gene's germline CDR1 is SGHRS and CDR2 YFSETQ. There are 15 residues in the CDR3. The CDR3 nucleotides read TGCGCCAGCAGCCTGACCTGGGGACCTAATCAGCCCCAGCATTTT. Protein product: CASSLTWGPNQPQHF.

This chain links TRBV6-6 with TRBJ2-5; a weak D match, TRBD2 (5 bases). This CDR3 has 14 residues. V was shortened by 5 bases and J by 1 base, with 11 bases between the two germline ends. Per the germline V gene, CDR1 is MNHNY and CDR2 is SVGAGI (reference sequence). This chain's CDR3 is CASSIGLIQETQYF. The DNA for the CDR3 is TGTGCCAGCAGTATCGGACTCATCCAAGAGACCCAGTACTTC.

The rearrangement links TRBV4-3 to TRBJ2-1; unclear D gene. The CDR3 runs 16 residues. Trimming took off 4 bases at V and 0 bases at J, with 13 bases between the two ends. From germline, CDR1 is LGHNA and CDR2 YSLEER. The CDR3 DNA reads TGCGCCAGCAGCCGCGTTCCCGATAGCTCCTACAATGAGCAGTTCTTC. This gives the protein CASSRVPDSSYNEQFF.

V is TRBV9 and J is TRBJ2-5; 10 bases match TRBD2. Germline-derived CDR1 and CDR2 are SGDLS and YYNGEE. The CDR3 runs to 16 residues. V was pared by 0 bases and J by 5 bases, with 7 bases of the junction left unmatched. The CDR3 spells CASSVEAGGPGETQYF. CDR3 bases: TGTGCCAGCAGCGTAGAAGCGGGAGGGCCTGGTGAGACCCAGTACTTC.

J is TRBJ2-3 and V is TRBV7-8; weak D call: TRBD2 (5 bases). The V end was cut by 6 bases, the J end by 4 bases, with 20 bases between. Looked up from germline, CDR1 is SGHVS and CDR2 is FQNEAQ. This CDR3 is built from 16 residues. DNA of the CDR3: TGTGCCAGCAGGACCGCTGTTTACGGGATGGCAGATACGCAGTATTTT. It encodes CASRTAVYGMADTQYF.

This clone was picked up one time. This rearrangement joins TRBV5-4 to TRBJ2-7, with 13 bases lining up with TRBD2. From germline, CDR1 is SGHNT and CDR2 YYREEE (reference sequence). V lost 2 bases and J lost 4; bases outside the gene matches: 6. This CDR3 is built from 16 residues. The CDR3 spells CASSFRTSGSRYEQYF. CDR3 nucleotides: TGTGCCAGCAGCTTTCGGACTAGCGGGAGCCGGTACGAGCAGTACTTC. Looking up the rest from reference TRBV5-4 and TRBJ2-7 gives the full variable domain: ETGVTQSPTHLIKTRGQQVTLRCSSQSGHNTVSWYQQALGQGPQFIFQYYREEENGRGNFPPRFSGLQFPNYSSELNVNALELDDSALYLCASSFRTSGSRYEQYFGPGTRLTVT.

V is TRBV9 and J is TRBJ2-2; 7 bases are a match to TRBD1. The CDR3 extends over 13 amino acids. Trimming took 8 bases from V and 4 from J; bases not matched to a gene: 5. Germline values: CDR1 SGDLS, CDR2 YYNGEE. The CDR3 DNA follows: TGTGCCAGTACCGGGACAGCCACCGGGGAGCTGTTTTTT. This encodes CASTGTATGELFF.

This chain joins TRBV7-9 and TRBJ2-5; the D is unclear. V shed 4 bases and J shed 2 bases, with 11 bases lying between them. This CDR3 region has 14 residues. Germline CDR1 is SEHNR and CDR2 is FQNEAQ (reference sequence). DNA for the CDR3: TGTGCCAGCAGCTATCGACGGGCTCAAGAGACCCAGTACTTC. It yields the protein CASSYRRAQETQYF.

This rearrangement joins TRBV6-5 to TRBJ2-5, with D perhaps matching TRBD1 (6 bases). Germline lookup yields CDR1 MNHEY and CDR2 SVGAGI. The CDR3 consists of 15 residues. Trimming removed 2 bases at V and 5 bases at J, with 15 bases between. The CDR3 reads CASSYRPGTTETQYF. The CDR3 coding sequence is TGTGCCAGCAGTTACCGACCCGGGACAACCGAGACCCAGTACTTC.

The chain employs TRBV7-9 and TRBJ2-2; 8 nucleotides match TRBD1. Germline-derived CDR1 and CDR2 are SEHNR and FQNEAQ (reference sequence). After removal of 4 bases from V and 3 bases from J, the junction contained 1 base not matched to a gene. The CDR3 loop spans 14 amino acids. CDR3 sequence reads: CASSSDRDTGELFF. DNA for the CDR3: TGTGCCAGCAGCTCGGACAGGGACACCGGGGAGCTGTTTTTT.

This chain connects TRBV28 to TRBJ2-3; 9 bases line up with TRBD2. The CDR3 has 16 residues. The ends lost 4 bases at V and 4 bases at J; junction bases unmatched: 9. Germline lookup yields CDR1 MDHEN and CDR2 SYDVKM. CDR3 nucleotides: TGTGCCAGCAGTTACAAGGCGGCGGGAGGGGCAGATACGCAGTATTTT. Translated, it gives CASSYKAAGGADTQYF. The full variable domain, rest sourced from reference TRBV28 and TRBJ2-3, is DVKVTQSSRYLVKRTGEKVFLECVQDMDHENMFWYRQDPGLGLRLIYFSYDVKMKEKGDIPEGYSVSREKKERFSLILESASTNQTSMYLCASSYKAAGGADTQYFGPGTRLTVL.

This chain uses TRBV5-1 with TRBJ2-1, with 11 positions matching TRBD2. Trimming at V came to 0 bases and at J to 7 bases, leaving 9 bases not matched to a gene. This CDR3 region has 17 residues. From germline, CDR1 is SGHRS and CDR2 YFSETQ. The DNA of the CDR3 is TGCGCCAGCAGCTTGGTTGGGCTAGCGGGAGGTCGGAATGAGCAGTTCTTC. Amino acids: CASSLVGLAGGRNEQFF. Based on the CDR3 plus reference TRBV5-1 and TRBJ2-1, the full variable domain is KAGVTQTPRYLIKTRGQQVTLSCSPISGHRSVSWYQQTPGQGLQFLFEYFSETQRNKGNFPGRFSGRQFSNSRSEMNVSTLELGDSALYLCASSLVGLAGGRNEQFFGPGTRLTVL.

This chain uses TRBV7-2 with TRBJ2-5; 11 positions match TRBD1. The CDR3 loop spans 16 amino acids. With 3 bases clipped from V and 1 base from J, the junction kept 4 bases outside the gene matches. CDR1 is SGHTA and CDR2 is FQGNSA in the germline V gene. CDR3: CASSFRTGGVQETQYF. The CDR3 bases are TGTGCCAGCAGCTTCCGGACAGGGGGCGTCCAAGAGACCCAGTACTTC.

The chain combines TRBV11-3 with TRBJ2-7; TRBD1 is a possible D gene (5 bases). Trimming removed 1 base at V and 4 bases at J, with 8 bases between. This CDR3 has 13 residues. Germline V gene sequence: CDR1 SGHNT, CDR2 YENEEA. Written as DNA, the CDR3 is TGTGCCAGCAGCTTAGGGACACCTTACGAGCAGTACTTC. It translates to CASSLGTPYEQYF.

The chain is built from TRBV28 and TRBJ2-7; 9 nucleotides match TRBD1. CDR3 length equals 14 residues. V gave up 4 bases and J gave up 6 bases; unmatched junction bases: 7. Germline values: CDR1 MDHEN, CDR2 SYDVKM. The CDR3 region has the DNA TGTGCCAGCAGTTCCCCCGGGACAGGGTCCGAGCAGTACTTC. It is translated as CASSSPGTGSEQYF. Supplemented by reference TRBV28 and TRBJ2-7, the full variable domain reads DVKVTQSSRYLVKRTGEKVFLECVQDMDHENMFWYRQDPGLGLRLIYFSYDVKMKEKGDIPEGYSVSREKKERFSLILESASTNQTSMYLCASSSPGTGSEQYFGPGTRLTVT.

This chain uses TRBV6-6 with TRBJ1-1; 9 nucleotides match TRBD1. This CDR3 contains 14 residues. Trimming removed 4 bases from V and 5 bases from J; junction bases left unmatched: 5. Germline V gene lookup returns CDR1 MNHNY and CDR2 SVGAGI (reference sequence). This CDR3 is CASSFPTGGTEAFF. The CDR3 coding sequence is TGTGCCAGCAGTTTCCCGACAGGGGGTACTGAAGCTTTCTTT.

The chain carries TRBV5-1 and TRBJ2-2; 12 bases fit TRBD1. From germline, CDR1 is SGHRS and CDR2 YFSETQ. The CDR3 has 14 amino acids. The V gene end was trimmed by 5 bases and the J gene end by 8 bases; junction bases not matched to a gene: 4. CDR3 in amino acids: CASRGQGAFGELFF. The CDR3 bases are TGCGCCAGCAGGGGACAGGGGGCTTTTGGGGAGCTGTTTTTT.

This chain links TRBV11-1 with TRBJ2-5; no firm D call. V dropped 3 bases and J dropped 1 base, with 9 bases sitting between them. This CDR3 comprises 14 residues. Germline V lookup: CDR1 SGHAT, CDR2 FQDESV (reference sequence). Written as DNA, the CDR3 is TGTGCCAGCAGCTTGTCCCCAGTCCAAGAGACCCAGTACTTC. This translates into CASSLSPVQETQYF. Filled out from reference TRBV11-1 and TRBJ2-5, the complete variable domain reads EAEVAQSPRYKITEKSQAVAFWCDPISGHATLYWYRQILGQGPELLVQFQDESVVDDSQLPKDRFSAERLKGVDSTLKIQPAELGDSAMYLCASSLSPVQETQYFGPGTRLLVL.

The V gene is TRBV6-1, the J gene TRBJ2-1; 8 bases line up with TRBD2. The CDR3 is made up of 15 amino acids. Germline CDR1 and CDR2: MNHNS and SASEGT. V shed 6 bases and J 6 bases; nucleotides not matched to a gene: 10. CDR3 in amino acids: CASSRSSGSVNEQFF. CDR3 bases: TGTGCCAGCAGCCGTAGCAGCGGGAGTGTCAATGAGCAGTTCTTC.

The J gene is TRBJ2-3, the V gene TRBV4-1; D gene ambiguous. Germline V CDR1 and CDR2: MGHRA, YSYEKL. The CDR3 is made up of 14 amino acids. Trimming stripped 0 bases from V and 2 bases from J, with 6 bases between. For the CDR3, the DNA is TGCGCCAGCAGCCAAGAAAATCCCACAGATACGCAGTATTTT. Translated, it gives CASSQENPTDTQYF.